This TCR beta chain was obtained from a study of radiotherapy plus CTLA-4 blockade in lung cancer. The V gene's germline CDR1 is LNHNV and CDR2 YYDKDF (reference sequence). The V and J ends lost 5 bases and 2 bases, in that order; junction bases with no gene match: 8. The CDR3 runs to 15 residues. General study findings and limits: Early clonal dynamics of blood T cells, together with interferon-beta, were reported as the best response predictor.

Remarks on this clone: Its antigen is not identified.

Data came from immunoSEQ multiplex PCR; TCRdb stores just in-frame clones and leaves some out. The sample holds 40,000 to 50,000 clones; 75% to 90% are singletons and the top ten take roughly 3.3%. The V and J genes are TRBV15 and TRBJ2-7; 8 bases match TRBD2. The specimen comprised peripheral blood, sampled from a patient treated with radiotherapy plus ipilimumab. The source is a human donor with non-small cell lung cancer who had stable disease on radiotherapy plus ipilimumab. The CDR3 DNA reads TGTGCCACCAGCCCTTATAGCGGGGTTCCCTACGAGCAGTACTTC. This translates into CATSPYSGVPYEQYF.